This T cell receptor (beta chain) stems from a study of shared clonotypes between healthy human individuals (TCRdb year 2020). About the study as a whole: The cohort included three men and a couple of women between 18 and 49 years of age. For each donor, CD4 naive and CD4 memory were each given three plates, CD8 naive was given two plates, and CD8 memory was given one plate. To estimate repertoire size and how much clonotype sharing occurs between individuals, the study deeply sequenced the blood TCR repertoires of 5 or 6 healthy adults. Different laboratories and diverse techniques were used to prepare libraries and sequence TCR repertoires, to increase sequencing depth and limit assay-specific biases. Each donor's leukapheresis produced roughly between about 0.9 and 9.5 billion PBMCs. The paper as a whole reports these results and caveats: When several donors were compared, the shared fraction of clonotypes was about 5% for naive CD4, about 4% for naive CD8, 2% to 2.5% for memory CD4, and about 0.36% for memory CD8. Even with the large sequencing depth, rarefaction of the sorted-subset datasets indicated that sequencing was incomplete. Sampling was restricted to blood, and TCR repertoires in tissue are likely to differ from TCR repertoires in blood. Pairwise subsampling led to the expectation that sequencing depth would affect the degree of clonotype sharing among donors. Compared with non-shared clonotypes, the clonotypes found in all four sorted-subset donors had higher generation probabilities. Larger estimated clonotype richness was generally found for naive subsets than for memory subsets. The genetic and exposure-history diversity represented was limited by the small number of donors.

CD8 naive samples were CD45RO-negative cells positively selected for CCR7, giving a CD45RA+CCR7+ population that excluded TemRA cells. The donors were healthy, HIV-negative adults who had no recently reported acute infections or vaccinations. Every donor was a Caucasian adult living in Nashville, Tennessee, USA. Blood was obtained by leukapheresis, after which PBMCs were separated by Ficoll-Histopaque density gradient centrifugation and cryopreserved in liquid nitrogen vapor phase. Analytical flow cytometry was used to check the purity and quantity of each magnetically sorted T cell population. Each sorted fraction had its genomic DNA isolated and then quantified by UV absorbance on a Nanodrop 2000c. For this clone: The clone's antigen remains unknown. The germline gene is not matched at one end of the junction; a read error may be the cause.

The germline V gene (reference sequence) yields SSHAT for CDR1 and FNYEAQ for CDR2. Measured from the cysteine to the phenylalanine, the CDR3 is 13 residues long. Just CDR3 DNA is preserved here, 39 bases in frame from base 1. TCR CDR3 regions were amplified from genomic DNA by multiplex PCR using the deep immunoSEQ assay. For each cell subset, the extracted genomic DNA was distributed evenly across all wells of several immunoSEQ 96-well plates, and each plate served as one replicate. For sorted subsets, 200 to 250 ng of genomic DNA, equivalent to about 30,000 T cell genomes, went into each replicate PCR. The purified libraries were quantified using a Qubit 3.0 fluorometer, sized with a Bioanalyzer 2100, and then quantified again using the KAPA Library Quantification kit. Each immunoSEQ 96-well plate was sequenced on its own single-read 150-cycle Illumina NextSeq 550 flow cell. The authors' pipeline ran thus. The immunoSEQ output contained only junctional sequences without quality scores, so filtering could not match that applied to full-length reads. Sequences were annotated with PyIR, a Python wrapper for IgBLAST v1.9, using IMGT germline references to assign V/J genes and CDR3. Reads were removed for weak V/J assignments (E-value above 1e-6), missing CDR3, stop codons, out-of-frame junctions, or ambiguous translated residues. V3J clonotypes were defined as sequences sharing the same inferred V gene, J gene, and CDR3 amino acid sequence. The percentage overlap between two repertoires was calculated by dividing the number of shared unique clonotypes by the size of the smaller repertoire. Richness of each repertoire was evaluated using RTK rarefaction, the Chao1 estimator, and Recon v2.1 estimates of unobserved clonotypes. Generation probabilities were computed with OLGA for all TCRbeta clonotypes obtained by the gDNA method from a few donors. This is the immuneACCESS table as TCRdb keeps it, with only in-frame sequences that have V and J called. A part of the clones is gone; compared with another copy, unresolved V genes explain less than half, and the rest is unexplained. D and trimming come from the DNA, and the V and J calls and clone size come from that table. The sample table lists about 820,000 clones, around 92% of them with a count of one. The ten largest clones capture 24% of the sample.

The V gene is TRBV7-7 and the J gene is TRBJ2-5; the D gene cannot be resolved reliably. The sequence was collected from a man under 40 in good health. Sequenced material: naive CD8+ T cells sorted from blood. Reading the label with the study, this specimen's cell subset or site is: CD45RA+CCR7+. The bases are TGTGCTAGCAGCTTCAGGATTCAAGAGACCCAGTACTTC. Its translation is CASSFRIQETQYF.